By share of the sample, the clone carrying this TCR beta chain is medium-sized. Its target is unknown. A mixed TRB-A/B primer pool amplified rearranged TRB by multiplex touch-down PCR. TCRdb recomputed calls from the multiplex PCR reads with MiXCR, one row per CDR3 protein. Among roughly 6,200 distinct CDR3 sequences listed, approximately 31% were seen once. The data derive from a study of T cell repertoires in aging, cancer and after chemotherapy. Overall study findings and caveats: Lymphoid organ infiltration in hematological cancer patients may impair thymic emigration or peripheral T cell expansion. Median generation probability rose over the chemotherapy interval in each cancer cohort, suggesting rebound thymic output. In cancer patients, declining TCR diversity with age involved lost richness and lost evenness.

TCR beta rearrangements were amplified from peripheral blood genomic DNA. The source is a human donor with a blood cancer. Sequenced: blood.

For the CDR3, the DNA is TGCAGCGTTGTGGTCCGGGCTCTGGAGACCCAGTACTTC. Amino acid sequence: CSVVVRALETQYF. V is TRBV29-1 and J is TRBJ2-5; D is unresolved. Germline loops: CDR1 SQVTM, CDR2 ANQGSEA. The CDR3 extends over 13 amino acids. V lost 4 bases, J lost 5 bases, and 14 bases lay in between. Variable domain in full (rest from reference TRBV29-1 and TRBJ2-5): SAVISQKPSRDICQRGTSLTIQCQVDSQVTMMFWYRQQPGQSLTLIATANQGSEATYESGFVIDKFPISRPNLTFSTLTVSNMSPEDSSIYLCSVVVRALETQYFGPGTRLLVL.